The rows below give T cell receptor beta chains drawn from one sample of a study of memory CD4+ T cells and cytomegalovirus serostatus. Clones were sequenced by immunoSEQ multiplex PCR, and TCRdb holds only the in-frame ones, with some missing. Here the sample spans about 60,000 clones, around 77% being singletons. Material for sequencing was memory CD4+ T cells from blood. The receptors originated from an adult in good health and CMV-seronegative. CDR3s include the opening cysteine and the closing phenylalanine or tryptophan. The order of the fields is clone size, V gene, J gene, D gene, CDR3 DNA, CDR3 protein. The D gene is left open where the match is weak. Clone size is shown for a subset of rows, as once, few, many or a class of expanded clone.

abundance: -; v_gene: TRBV6-1; j_gene: TRBJ2-1; d_gene: -; CDR3nt: TGTGCCAGCAGTGACAGACATGAGGAAGAGCAGTTCTTC; CDR3aa: CASSDRHEEEQFF
abundance: -; v_gene: TRBV6-5; j_gene: TRBJ1-5; d_gene: -; CDR3nt: TGTGCCAGCAGCAACCCGCGACAGCCCCAGCATTTT; CDR3aa: CASSNPRQPQHF
abundance: -; v_gene: TRBV14; j_gene: TRBJ1-2; d_gene: TRBD1; CDR3nt: TGTGCCAGCAGCCGACCCGGGACAGGGGGCTATGGCTACACCTTC; CDR3aa: CASSRPGTGGYGYTF
abundance: -; v_gene: TRBV5-5; j_gene: TRBJ1-5; d_gene: -; CDR3nt: TGTGCCAGCAGCTTGTTAATGCAGGATCAGCCCCAGCATTTT; CDR3aa: CASSLLMQDQPQHF
abundance: few; v_gene: TRBV11-2; j_gene: TRBJ1-1; d_gene: -; CDR3nt: TGTGCCAGCAGCTCCACACTTGCGGGGACTGAAGCTTTCTTT; CDR3aa: CASSSTLAGTEAFF
abundance: -; v_gene: TRBV19; j_gene: TRBJ1-5; d_gene: -; CDR3nt: TGTGCCAGTAATTTCCGAAATAGCAATCAGCCCCAGCATTTT; CDR3aa: CASNFRNSNQPQHF
abundance: -; v_gene: TRBV7-8; j_gene: TRBJ2-7; d_gene: TRBD1; CDR3nt: TGTGCCAGCGCTACGGGACAGGTCTACGAGCAGTACTTC; CDR3aa: CASATGQVYEQYF
abundance: few; v_gene: TRBV19; j_gene: TRBJ1-5; d_gene: -; CDR3nt: TGTGCCAGTAGGCGAAACAGGGGCAATCAGCCCCAGCATTTT; CDR3aa: CASRRNRGNQPQHF
abundance: -; v_gene: TRBV21-1; j_gene: TRBJ1-6; d_gene: -; CDR3nt: TGTGCCAGCAGCACCCAGGACAGGCCGACTAATTCACCCCTCCACTTT; CDR3aa: CASSTQDRPTNSPLHF
abundance: -; v_gene: TRBV18; j_gene: TRBJ2-7; d_gene: -; CDR3nt: TGTGCCAGCTCACCACCTTCTGACGGACGATACGAGCAGTACTTC; CDR3aa: CASSPPSDGRYEQYF
abundance: -; v_gene: TRBV2; j_gene: TRBJ2-2; d_gene: TRBD2; CDR3nt: TGTGCCAGCAGTCTAGCGGGGGGTACCGGGGAGCTGTTTTTT; CDR3aa: CASSLAGGTGELFF
abundance: -; v_gene: TRBV28; j_gene: TRBJ1-5; d_gene: TRBD1; CDR3nt: TGTGCCAGCAGTTTCGGTCCCCGGACAGGGGATCAGCCCCAGCATTTT; CDR3aa: CASSFGPRTGDQPQHF
abundance: -; v_gene: TRBV7-3; j_gene: TRBJ2-5; d_gene: TRBD1; CDR3nt: TGTGCCAGCAGCATACAGACAGGGACCCAAGAGACCCAGTACTTC; CDR3aa: CASSIQTGTQETQYF
abundance: -; v_gene: TRBV11-3; j_gene: TRBJ2-1; d_gene: TRBD2; CDR3nt: TGTGCCAGCAGCAAATTAGCGGGGGGCTACAATGAGCAGTTCTTC; CDR3aa: CASSKLAGGYNEQFF
abundance: few; v_gene: TRBV4-3; j_gene: TRBJ2-5; d_gene: -; CDR3nt: TGCGCCAGCAGCCGGGCTAACCAAGAGACCCAGTACTTC; CDR3aa: CASSRANQETQYF
abundance: -; v_gene: TRBV12-5; j_gene: TRBJ2-5; d_gene: -; CDR3nt: TGTGCTAGTGGTGGCCGGGGGATAGAGACCCAGTACTTC; CDR3aa: CASGGRGIETQYF
abundance: few; v_gene: TRBV6-1; j_gene: TRBJ2-3; d_gene: -; CDR3nt: TGTGCCAGCAGTGAAAATCAGCCCGGACAGTTT; CDR3aa: CASSENQPGQF
abundance: -; v_gene: TRBV19; j_gene: TRBJ1-5; d_gene: -; CDR3nt: TGTGCCAGTACCATCGGGGGGCGCTTCAATCAGCCCCAGCATTTT; CDR3aa: CASTIGGRFNQPQHF
abundance: -; v_gene: TRBV19; j_gene: TRBJ1-5; d_gene: TRBD1; CDR3nt: TGTGCCAGTAACGCCGGGACAGGGGCCCAGGTGGCGAATCAGCCCCAGCATTTT; CDR3aa: CASNAGTGAQVANQPQHF
abundance: few; v_gene: TRBV7-2; j_gene: TRBJ2-6; d_gene: -; CDR3nt: TGTGCCAGCAGCTGGCAGGGGTCTGGGGCCAACGTCCTGACTTTC; CDR3aa: CASSWQGSGANVLTF
abundance: -; v_gene: TRBV10-2; j_gene: TRBJ1-1; d_gene: -; CDR3nt: TGCGCCAGCAGTGATTATGGGATCGGCACTGAAGCTTTCTTT; CDR3aa: CASSDYGIGTEAFF
abundance: -; v_gene: TRBV11-2; j_gene: TRBJ1-3; d_gene: -; CDR3nt: TGTGCCAGCAGCTTAGGGGGGTCTATCGCAAACACCATATATTTT; CDR3aa: CASSLGGSIANTIYF
abundance: -; v_gene: TRBV19; j_gene: TRBJ1-4; d_gene: -; CDR3nt: TGTGCCAGTAGTATGTCAGGGGACCTGTCGTCTCACGAAAAACTGTTTTTT; CDR3aa: CASSMSGDLSSHEKLFF
abundance: -; v_gene: TRBV7-3; j_gene: TRBJ2-3; d_gene: -; CDR3nt: TGTGCCAGCAGCTTAATCCCTAGCACAGATACGCAGTATTTT; CDR3aa: CASSLIPSTDTQYF
abundance: -; v_gene: TRBV29-1; j_gene: TRBJ2-7; d_gene: TRBD2; CDR3nt: TGCAGCGTTGAATGGTTTGGCACTAGCGGGATTTACGAGCAGTACTTC; CDR3aa: CSVEWFGTSGIYEQYF
abundance: -; v_gene: TRBV4-2; j_gene: TRBJ2-1; d_gene: TRBD2; CDR3nt: TGTGCCAGCAGCCAAGGGAACATAGCGGGAGTTTACAATGAGCAGTTCTTC; CDR3aa: CASSQGNIAGVYNEQFF
abundance: few; v_gene: TRBV7-2; j_gene: TRBJ2-1; d_gene: -; CDR3nt: TGTGCCAGCAGCATGACTGCCAATGAGCAGTTCTTC; CDR3aa: CASSMTANEQFF
abundance: -; v_gene: TRBV19; j_gene: TRBJ2-4; d_gene: -; CDR3nt: TGTGCCAGTAGCCCCAGGGACCCAGCCAAAAACATTCAGTACTTC; CDR3aa: CASSPRDPAKNIQYF
abundance: -; v_gene: TRBV30; j_gene: TRBJ2-5; d_gene: -; CDR3nt: TGTGCCTGGAGTGCAGGCCGCGAGACCCAGTACTTC; CDR3aa: CAWSAGRETQYF
abundance: -; v_gene: TRBV19; j_gene: TRBJ1-5; d_gene: -; CDR3nt: TGTGCCAGTAGTATTGAGGTTACAGGACGAGGTCAGCCCCAGCATTTT; CDR3aa: CASSIEVTGRGQPQHF
abundance: -; v_gene: TRBV7-9; j_gene: TRBJ1-1; d_gene: TRBD1; CDR3nt: TGTGCCAGCAGCTACCCGACAGGGGGTAAATCGAACACTGAAGCTTTCTTT; CDR3aa: CASSYPTGGKSNTEAFF
abundance: -; v_gene: TRBV4-2; j_gene: TRBJ1-2; d_gene: -; CDR3nt: TGTGCCAGCAGCCAAGATGGACGGGGAGGGGGTAACTATGGCTACACCTTC; CDR3aa: CASSQDGRGGGNYGYTF
abundance: -; v_gene: TRBV10-3; j_gene: TRBJ1-4; d_gene: -; CDR3nt: TGTGCCATCAGTGAGTCTAGGGAAAAACTGTTTTTT; CDR3aa: CAISESREKLFF
abundance: -; v_gene: TRBV10-1; j_gene: TRBJ2-2; d_gene: -; CDR3nt: TGCGCCAGCAGTGGACCACAGAGCACCGGGGAGCTGTTTTTT; CDR3aa: CASSGPQSTGELFF
abundance: -; v_gene: TRBV7-2; j_gene: TRBJ2-7; d_gene: TRBD2; CDR3nt: TGTGCCAGCAGCCCCGGACTAGCGGGAGCCTCCTACGAGCAGTACTTC; CDR3aa: CASSPGLAGASYEQYF
abundance: -; v_gene: TRBV29-1; j_gene: TRBJ2-7; d_gene: TRBD1; CDR3nt: TGCAGCGTCGGACAGGGGGCAAGGTACGAGCAGTACTTC; CDR3aa: CSVGQGARYEQYF
abundance: -; v_gene: TRBV2; j_gene: TRBJ2-3; d_gene: TRBD1; CDR3nt: TGTGCCAGCAGACCGGTACAGGGGTTGTCCTCCAAAGATACGCAGTATTTT; CDR3aa: CASRPVQGLSSKDTQYF
abundance: -; v_gene: TRBV30; j_gene: TRBJ1-3; d_gene: TRBD1; CDR3nt: TGTGCTTTTGGACAGGGGGCATCTAATGGAAACACCATATATTTT; CDR3aa: CAFGQGASNGNTIYF
abundance: -; v_gene: TRBV5-6; j_gene: TRBJ2-7; d_gene: -; CDR3nt: TGTGCCAGCAGCTTGGGCATGGACGAGCAGTACTTC; CDR3aa: CASSLGMDEQYF
abundance: -; v_gene: TRBV28; j_gene: TRBJ1-5; d_gene: -; CDR3nt: TGTGCCAGCAGTTTGGCAGATAGCAATCAGCCCCAGCATTTT; CDR3aa: CASSLADSNQPQHF
abundance: -; v_gene: TRBV7-6; j_gene: TRBJ2-5; d_gene: -; CDR3nt: TGTGCCAGCAGCTTAGTAGGTGGCCGCCAAGAGACCCAGTACTTC; CDR3aa: CASSLVGGRQETQYF
abundance: -; v_gene: TRBV28; j_gene: TRBJ1-4; d_gene: -; CDR3nt: TGTGCCAGTCGCTCGGGCTCTACTAATGAAAAACTGTTTTTT; CDR3aa: CASRSGSTNEKLFF
abundance: -; v_gene: TRBV4-3; j_gene: TRBJ1-1; d_gene: -; CDR3nt: TGCGCCAGCAGCTCAACTGTGAACACTGAAGCTTTCTTT; CDR3aa: CASSSTVNTEAFF
abundance: -; v_gene: TRBV7-3; j_gene: TRBJ2-1; d_gene: -; CDR3nt: TGTGCCAGCAGCTTACAGGGCCTCAGCTCCTACAATGAGCAGTTCTTC; CDR3aa: CASSLQGLSSYNEQFF
abundance: few; v_gene: TRBV7-9; j_gene: TRBJ2-5; d_gene: TRBD1; CDR3nt: TGTGCCAGCAGCCTAGGGGGCTACCAAGAGACCCAGTACTTC; CDR3aa: CASSLGGYQETQYF
abundance: -; v_gene: TRBV9; j_gene: TRBJ2-1; d_gene: TRBD1; CDR3nt: TGTGCCAGCAGCCATCGGGACAGCTTTAGCTCCTACAATGAGCAGTTCTTC; CDR3aa: CASSHRDSFSSYNEQFF
abundance: -; v_gene: TRBV29-1; j_gene: TRBJ2-7; d_gene: -; CDR3nt: TGCAGCGTTGGGGCGGTTAGGGACGAGCAGTACTTC; CDR3aa: CSVGAVRDEQYF
abundance: -; v_gene: TRBV7-6; j_gene: TRBJ2-3; d_gene: TRBD2; CDR3nt: TGTGCCAGCAGCTTCTCGGGTGGGCGGGGGGATACGCAGTATTTT; CDR3aa: CASSFSGGRGDTQYF
abundance: -; v_gene: TRBV27; j_gene: TRBJ1-1; d_gene: -; CDR3nt: TGTGCCAGCAGTTTAATGAGGAACACTGAAGCTTTCTTT; CDR3aa: CASSLMRNTEAFF
abundance: -; v_gene: TRBV7-8; j_gene: TRBJ2-7; d_gene: TRBD1; CDR3nt: TGTGCCAGCAGCTTAGCTTTTAGGACAGGCCCAACCTACGAGCAGTACTTC; CDR3aa: CASSLAFRTGPTYEQYF
abundance: -; v_gene: TRBV6-1; j_gene: TRBJ2-7; d_gene: -; CDR3nt: TGTGCCAGCACCAGAGACAGAAGCTACGAGCAGTACTTC; CDR3aa: CASTRDRSYEQYF
abundance: -; v_gene: TRBV6-1; j_gene: TRBJ2-7; d_gene: TRBD1; CDR3nt: TGTGCCAGCAGTGTCTCTGGCCTCGGACAGGGCTACGAGCAGTACTTC; CDR3aa: CASSVSGLGQGYEQYF
abundance: -; v_gene: TRBV10-3; j_gene: TRBJ1-3; d_gene: -; CDR3nt: TGTGCCATCAGTGTCGGGTCCTCTGGAAACACCATATATTTT; CDR3aa: CAISVGSSGNTIYF
abundance: -; v_gene: TRBV30; j_gene: TRBJ2-7; d_gene: -; CDR3nt: TGTGCCTGGACCCCGGGCTCCTACGAGCAGTACTTC; CDR3aa: CAWTPGSYEQYF
abundance: -; v_gene: TRBV18; j_gene: TRBJ2-3; d_gene: TRBD1; CDR3nt: TGTGCCAGCTCAGCACAGGGGGCGCAGGGATTAGATACGCAGTATTTT; CDR3aa: CASSAQGAQGLDTQYF
abundance: once; v_gene: TRBV6-5; j_gene: TRBJ1-2; d_gene: -; CDR3nt: TGTGCCAGCAGTTACTTCCCTGGGGGGGCCTACACCTTC; CDR3aa: CASSYFPGGAYTF
abundance: -; v_gene: TRBV4-1; j_gene: TRBJ1-3; d_gene: TRBD1; CDR3nt: TGCGCCAGCAGCCCCCTTCGACAGGGGGGAAACACCATATATTTT; CDR3aa: CASSPLRQGGNTIYF
abundance: -; v_gene: TRBV6-1; j_gene: TRBJ2-1; d_gene: TRBD2; CDR3nt: TGTGCCAGCAGTGAAGCGGGGCTAGCGGGTGGACGGAGGGAGCAGTTCTTC; CDR3aa: CASSEAGLAGGRREQFF
abundance: -; v_gene: TRBV10-2; j_gene: TRBJ2-3; d_gene: -; CDR3nt: TGCGCCAGCAGTGAGTCTAAGCGGGCTGCGGGCACAGATACGCAGTATTTT; CDR3aa: CASSESKRAAGTDTQYF
abundance: many; v_gene: TRBV5-4; j_gene: TRBJ1-3; d_gene: -; CDR3nt: TGTGCCAGCTGTCTAAGGTGGGAAAGTAGCACCATATATTTT; CDR3aa: CASCLRWESSTIYF